These 19 T cell receptor beta chains were sequenced from one sample in a study of T cell repertoires in cytomegalovirus infection. These TCRs are of unknown antigen specificity. TCRdb passed the reads through MiXCR, listing each CDR3 protein once. The table lists about 920,000 distinct CDR3 sequences, about a third of them singletons. The sample was cultured CD8+ T cells from PBMCs, taken from culture after CMV antigen stimulation. These receptors were collected from a human donor in good health (CMV status not recorded). Some clones in this sample may be carry-over from other donors' samples.

The rearrangement joins TRBV10-3 to TRBJ2-7, with D perhaps TRBD1 or TRBD2 (5 bases each). This CDR3 comprises 13 residues. Per the germline V gene, CDR1 is ENHRY and CDR2 is SYGVKD. The CDR3 protein is CVIRSGSSYEQYV. The CDR3 DNA is TGTGTCATCCGTTCAGGGAGCTCCTACGAGCAGTACGTC.

This clonotype was found many times. This chain joins TRBV7-6 and TRBJ2-3; 7 bases match TRBD1. CDR1 and CDR2 from the germline V gene are SGHVS and FNYEAQ. The V segment lost 3 bases and the J segment 2 bases; nucleotides outside the gene matches: 5. The CDR3 totals 15 residues. The DNA of the CDR3 is TGTGCCAGCAGCTTTCAGGGGGTGGTCACAGATACGCAGTATTTT. This sequence encodes CASSFQGVVTDTQYF.

Notes on this clonotype: Sequence at one end of the junction differs from germline and may be a read error. This chain uses TRBV19 with TRBJ2-2; 7 bases are shared with TRBD1. CDR1 and CDR2 (germline): LNHDA, SQIVND (reference sequence). CDR3 length equals 17 residues. The CDR3 nucleotides read TGTACCAGTAGTACCCTCCCGGGACAGCAGAACACCGGGGAGCTGTTTTTT. This translates into CTSSTLPGQQNTGELFF.

The J gene is TRBJ2-2, the V gene TRBV5-4; no firm D call. This CDR3 is 13 amino acids long. Trimming cost V 0 bases and J 6 bases, with 6 bases left between them. Germline CDR1 is SGHNT and CDR2 is YYREEE (reference sequence). The CDR3 loop is CASSLGPSGELFF. For the CDR3, the DNA is TGTGCCAGCAGCTTGGGGCCGTCCGGGGAGCTGTTTTTT.

The chain links TRBV6-2 or TRBV6-3 to TRBJ1-1; D is undetermined. V was cut by 7 bases and J by 4 bases, with 10 bases left in between. The CDR3 sequence is 12 residues long. In germline, CDR1 is MNHEY, CDR2 SVGEGT. Here the CDR3 reads CASIAWGTEAFF. The CDR3 DNA reads as TGTGCCAGCATCGCCTGGGGCACTGAAGCTTTCTTT.

The J gene is TRBJ2-7, the V gene TRBV27, with a tentative D call TRBD1 (6 bases). Germline CDR1 reads MNHEY; CDR2 reads SMNVEV (reference sequence). The CDR3 loop spans 12 amino acids. The V end was cut by 4 bases, the J end by 6 bases, with 10 bases between. This CDR3 is CASSSPRGEQYF. The CDR3 bases are TGTGCCAGCAGTTCACCCAGGGGCGAGCAGTACTTC.

This clonotype was detected once. J is TRBJ2-3 and V is TRBV28; a possible D gene is TRBD2 (6 bases). Germline V gives CDR1 MDHEN, CDR2 SYDVKM. The CDR3 spans 18 residues. Trimming shortened V by 5 bases and J by 4 bases, and 25 bases separated the two germline ends. DNA of the CDR3: TGTGCCAGCAGTCTTTGGGCCATGGCAGAACCTAGCGCAGATACGCAGTATTTT. Protein sequence: CASSLWAMAEPSADTQYF.

The rearrangement uses TRBV2 and TRBJ2-3; 16 positions agree with TRBD2. This CDR3 has 21 amino acids. The V gene end was trimmed by 6 bases and the J gene end by 3 bases; junction bases not matched to a gene: 18. The germline V gene encodes CDR1 SNHLY and CDR2 FYNNEI. The chain's CDR3 is CASSPGLAGGPDGRRTDTQYF. The DNA for the CDR3 is TGTGCCAGCAGCCCGGGACTAGCGGGGGGGCCGGACGGGAGGAGGACAGATACGCAGTATTTT.

This chain uses TRBV6-2 or TRBV6-3 with TRBJ1-1, with 8 nucleotides matching TRBD1. CDR1 and CDR2 from the germline V gene are MNHEY and SVGEGT. The CDR3 runs 15 residues. The junction had 11 bases not matched to a gene; V was cut back by 7 bases and J by 4 bases. Written as DNA, the CDR3 is TGTGCCAGCACCCTTCGGGGACAGGTCGGCACTGAAGCTTTCTTT. Translation gives CASTLRGQVGTEAFF.

With regard to this clonotype: Since a much larger clone is just one base distant, this may be a read error. The rearrangement uses TRBV7-2 and TRBJ1-2, with D possibly TRBD1 on 6 matching bases. The CDR3 is made up of 17 amino acids. Germline V gene sequence: CDR1 SGHTA, CDR2 FQGNSA. The CDR3 here is CANSDSLGGGAEYGYTF. CDR3 nucleotide sequence: TGTGCCAACAGCGACTCTCTTGGGGGGGGCGCAGAGTATGGCTACACCTTC.

Many counts were recorded for this clonotype. In DNA form, the CDR3 reads TGTGCCAGCAGCTTGCTAGCCTTTGGCACAGATACGCAGTATTTT. This encodes CASSLLAFGTDTQYF. This chain connects TRBV7-2 to TRBJ2-3; possibly TRBD2 for D (5 bases). The CDR3 has 15 amino acids. Trimming cost V 3 bases and J 1 base, with 11 bases left between them. Germline V gene data show CDR1 as SGHTA and CDR2 as FQGNSA.

The J gene is TRBJ2-5, the V gene TRBV27, with no clear D. Trimming stripped 3 bases from V and 4 bases from J, with 12 bases between. The CDR3 loop spans 14 amino acids. The germline CDR1 and CDR2 sequences are MNHEY and SMNVEV (reference sequence). The CDR3 spells CASSFIPLRETQYF. The CDR3 coding sequence is TGTGCCAGCAGTTTCATCCCTCTCAGAGAGACCCAGTACTTC.

The V gene is TRBV6-5, the J gene TRBJ2-3, with D possibly TRBD1 on 5 matching bases. The CDR3 runs to 19 residues. V dropped 0 bases and J dropped 2 bases, with 21 bases sitting between them. In germline, CDR1 is MNHEY, CDR2 SVGAGI. The CDR3 reads CASSYSILVGQGNTDTQYF. CDR3 in DNA: TGTGCCAGCAGTTACTCGATCCTTGTTGGGCAGGGCAACACAGATACGCAGTATTTT.

This clonotype was counted ten times or more. The chain has TRBV7-8 and TRBJ2-1, with 10 bases lining up with TRBD1. This CDR3 is 15 amino acids long. V was pared by 8 bases and J by 3 bases, with 7 bases of the junction left unmatched. Germline V gene sequence: CDR1 SGHVS, CDR2 FQNEAQ. CDR3 residues: CASGERTGGYNEQFF. The CDR3 nucleotides are TGTGCCAGCGGCGAAAGGACAGGGGGCTACAATGAGCAGTTCTTC.

The CDR3, as DNA: TGCGCCAGCAGCCCCACCAACGTGAACACTGAAGCTTTCTTT. It is translated as CASSPTNVNTEAFF. The J gene is TRBJ1-1, the V gene TRBV4-1, with no clear D. V was trimmed by 4 bases and J by 0 bases, leaving 9 bases between them. The CDR3 loop spans 14 amino acids. The germline gives CDR1 MGHRA, CDR2 YSYEKL.

J is TRBJ1-2 and V is TRBV20-1; 10 nucleotides match TRBD1. Germline CDR1 DFQATT, CDR2 SNEGSKA (reference sequence). The CDR3 is 15 amino acids. With V trimmed by 5 bases and J by 7 bases, 13 bases remained unmatched. DNA for the CDR3: TGCAGTGCTTCCTCCCCGACAGGGGGCGTGTTTGGCTACACCTTC. Amino acids: CSASSPTGGVFGYTF.

The V and J genes are TRBV29-1 and TRBJ2-7, with a weak D call TRBD1 (5 bases). This CDR3 region has 11 residues. Germline V CDR1 and CDR2: SQVTM, ANQGSEA. Trimming cost V 6 bases and J 4 bases, with 10 bases left between them. The CDR3 region has the DNA TGCAGCGTCGAGACAGATTACGAGCAGTACGTC. It is translated as CSVETDYEQYV.

This sequence joins TRBV4-1 and TRBJ1-4, with 7 bases aligning to TRBD1. J was trimmed by 13 bases and V by 1 base; bases with no gene match: 9. CDR1 MGHRA and CDR2 YSYEKL come from the germline V gene. The CDR3 length is 14 residues. The CDR3 DNA is TGCGCCAGCAGCCAAGGAGGGGGCCAGGGTCGACTGTTTTTT. Protein product: CASSQGGGQGRLFF.

This rearrangement joins TRBV11-2 to TRBJ2-5; D is uncertain. The V end was cut by 11 bases, the J end by 7 bases, with 14 bases between. Germline values: CDR1 SGHAT, CDR2 FQNNGV. This CDR3 has 11 residues. CDR3 in DNA: TGTGCCTACCTGGAGAGAGGGACCCAGTACTTC. This encodes CAYLERGTQYF.